This T cell receptor (beta chain) was captured by sequencing in a study of cytomegalovirus exposure and HLA in healthy donors. Background on the study: Drawn from HLA-typed donors, around 85 million unique TCRs were held in an early data release. Study conclusions and caveats: The investigators catalogued 164 TCR beta chains as cytomegalovirus-associated. TCR beta V- and J-gene trimming, according to a later analysis, was linked to a missense DCLRE1C variant. Specificity of a few CMV-associated chains for CMV antigens was verified in vitro.

A word on this clone: Its antigen is still unknown.

Per germline, CDR1 SGHRS and CDR2 YFSETQ. V was cut by 6 bases and J by 8 bases, with 23 bases left in between. The CDR3 is 15 residues long. PCR was performed using 60 Vbeta and 13 Jbeta primers. Data came from immunoSEQ multiplex PCR; TCRdb stores just in-frame clones and leaves some out. The sample holds tens of thousands of clones; roughly 60% are singletons and the top ten take over 9.5%. The chain employs TRBV5-1 and TRBJ1-2, with TRBD1 as a possible D gene (5 bases). The clonotype was recovered from a human donor in good health. The sequencing input was PBMCs. CDR3 protein: CASTREMGRGYGYTF. The CDR3, as DNA: TGCGCCAGCACTCGCGAAATGGGGCGAGGCTACGGCTACACCTTC.